The sequence of this TCR beta chain was determined in a study of CD8 T cells in Susac syndrome. This clonotype was detected only once. The RNA input was about 0.5 to 1 ug, and it was reverse transcribed with random hexamers. Amplification of TCR beta CDR3 by immunoSEQ multiplex PCR spanned 54 Vbeta and 13 Jbeta. TCRdb fed the immunoSEQ multiplex PCR reads into MiXCR, producing one record per CDR3 protein. The profile shows over 80,000 distinct CDR3 sequences, 90% to 95% of them singletons. CD8+ and CD4+ T cells circulating in blood were sequenced for TCR beta. The source of this sequence is a human donor in good health. Input material: CD8+ T cells from PBMCs.

CDR3 nucleotides: TGTGCCAGCAATCTATTAGTTAGCGGGGGCCGCACAGATACGCAGTATTTT. It translates to CASNLLVSGGRTDTQYF. The chain carries TRBV7-8 and TRBJ2-3; 9 positions agree with TRBD2. This CDR3 has 17 residues. Germline lookup yields CDR1 SGHVS and CDR2 FQNEAQ. After removal of 7 bases from V and 1 base from J, the junction contained 12 bases not matched to a gene.